The rows below give T cell receptor beta chains drawn from one sample of a study of blood T cell repertoires in COVID-19. TCRdb's table, derived via immunoSEQ multiplex PCR, lists solely in-frame clones and lacks some. The table records some 490,000 clones, around nine tenths of them present only once. Sequencing used PBMCs or T cells enriched from blood (not recorded which). These receptors came from a woman aged 55 to 70 who had recovered from COVID-19. The CDR3 runs from the conserved cysteine through the conserved F or W. Each record gives: J gene, D gene, clone size, V gene, CDR3 protein, CDR3 DNA. The D gene is left open where the match is weak. Clone size appears in some rows only: once, few, many, or a class for an expanded clone.

j_gene: TRBJ1-2; d_gene: TRBD1; abundance: few; v_gene: TRBV9; CDR3aa: CASSARDRGDYGYTF; CDR3nt: TGTGCCAGCAGCGCCCGGGACAGGGGCGACTATGGCTACACCTTC
j_gene: TRBJ1-1; d_gene: TRBD1; abundance: .; v_gene: TRBV18; CDR3aa: CASSPFASPTGLEAFF; CDR3nt: TGTGCCAGCTCACCATTCGCTTCCCCGACAGGGTTGGAAGCTTTCTTT
j_gene: TRBJ1-5; d_gene: .; abundance: .; v_gene: TRBV10-2; CDR3aa: CANRLGGWNQPQHF; CDR3nt: TGCGCCAATCGCCTAGGGGGTTGGAATCAGCCCCAGCATTTT
j_gene: TRBJ1-6; d_gene: TRBD1; abundance: .; v_gene: TRBV24-1; CDR3aa: CATSVNRGPPLHF; CDR3nt: TGTGCCACCAGTGTTAACAGGGGGCCACCCCTCCACTTT
j_gene: TRBJ2-1; d_gene: TRBD2; abundance: .; v_gene: TRBV5-1; CDR3aa: CASSLVPSGGSRGNEQFF; CDR3nt: TGCGCCAGCAGCTTGGTTCCGAGCGGGGGGTCCCGGGGGAATGAGCAGTTCTTC
j_gene: TRBJ2-3; d_gene: .; abundance: .; v_gene: TRBV2; CDR3aa: CASKWAGGTDTQYF; CDR3nt: TGTGCCAGCAAGTGGGCAGGGGGCACAGATACGCAGTATTTT
j_gene: TRBJ2-2; d_gene: TRBD2; abundance: .; v_gene: TRBV6-6; CDR3aa: CASRSGVTGELFF; CDR3nt: TGTGCCAGCAGGAGCGGGGTCACCGGGGAGCTGTTTTTT
j_gene: TRBJ1-2; d_gene: .; abundance: .; v_gene: TRBV24-1; CDR3aa: CATMDSSTLGYTF; CDR3nt: TGTGCCACCATGGACTCAAGTACGTTAGGCTACACCTTC
j_gene: TRBJ1-2; d_gene: TRBD1; abundance: once; v_gene: TRBV5-1; CDR3aa: CASSGQGDYGYTF; CDR3nt: TGCGCCAGCAGTGGACAGGGGGACTATGGCTACACCTTC
j_gene: TRBJ1-2; d_gene: TRBD1; abundance: .; v_gene: TRBV6-5; CDR3aa: CASRGQGTLYGYTF; CDR3nt: TGTGCCAGCAGGGGACAGGGGACTCTCTATGGCTACACCTTC
j_gene: TRBJ1-3; d_gene: .; abundance: .; v_gene: TRBV6-1; CDR3aa: CASSEGPSGSSGNTIYF; CDR3nt: TGTGCCAGCAGTGAAGGACCTTCCGGGAGCTCTGGAAACACCATATATTTT